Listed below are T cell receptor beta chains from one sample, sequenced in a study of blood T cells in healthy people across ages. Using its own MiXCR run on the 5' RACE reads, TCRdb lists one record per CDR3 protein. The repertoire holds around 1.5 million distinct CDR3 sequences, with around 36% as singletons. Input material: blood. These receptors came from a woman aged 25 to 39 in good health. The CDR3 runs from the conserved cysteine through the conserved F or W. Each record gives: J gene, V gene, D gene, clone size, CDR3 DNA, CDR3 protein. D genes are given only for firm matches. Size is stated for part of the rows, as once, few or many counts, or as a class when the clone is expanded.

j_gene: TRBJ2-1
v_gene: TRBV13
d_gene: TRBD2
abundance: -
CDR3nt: TGTGCCAGCAGCTTAACCGTAGCGGGAGTTGATGAGCAGTTCTTC
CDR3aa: CASSLTVAGVDEQFF

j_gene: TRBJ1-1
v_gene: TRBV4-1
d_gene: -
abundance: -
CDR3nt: TGCGCCGGCAGCCAAGGTCGTGTAGCAGGGGCGAGTGAAGCTTTCTTT
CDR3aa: CAGSQGRVAGASEAFF

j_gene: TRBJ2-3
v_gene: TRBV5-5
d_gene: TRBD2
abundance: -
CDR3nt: TGTGCCAGCAGCTTGGGACTAGCGGGAGGATATACGCAGTATTTT
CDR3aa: CASSLGLAGGYTQYF

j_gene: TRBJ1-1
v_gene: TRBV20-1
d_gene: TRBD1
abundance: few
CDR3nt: TGCAGTGCTAGTGAGGGGGCACTCATGAACACTGAAGCTTTCTTT
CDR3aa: CSASEGALMNTEAFF

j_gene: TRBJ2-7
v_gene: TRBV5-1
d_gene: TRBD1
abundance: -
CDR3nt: TGCGCCAGCACCCGACGTGGACAGGGGGACGAGCAGTACTTC
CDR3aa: CASTRRGQGDEQYF

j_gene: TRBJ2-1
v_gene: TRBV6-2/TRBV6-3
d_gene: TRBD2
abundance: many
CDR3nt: TGTGCCAGCAGTTATAGGCTAGCGGGTCTGAATGAGCAGTTCTTC
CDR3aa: CASSYRLAGLNEQFF

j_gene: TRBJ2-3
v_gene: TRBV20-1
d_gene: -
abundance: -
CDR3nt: TGCAGTGCTCCGGGCCAGGCAGATACGCAGTATTTT
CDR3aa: CSAPGQADTQYF

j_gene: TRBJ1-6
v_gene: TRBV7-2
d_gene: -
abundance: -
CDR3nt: TGTGCCAGCAGCTTATTTTGGGTTGATAATTCACCCCTCCACTTT
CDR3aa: CASSLFWVDNSPLHF

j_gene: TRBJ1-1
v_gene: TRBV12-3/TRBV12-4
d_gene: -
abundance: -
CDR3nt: TGTGCCAGCAGTTTAAGGCTGTCGGCCACTGAAGCTTTCTTT
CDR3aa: CASSLRLSATEAFF

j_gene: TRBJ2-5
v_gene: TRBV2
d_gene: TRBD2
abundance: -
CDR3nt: TGTGCCAGCAGTGTTTGGCGCGTGGCGGGGGGCCAAGAGACCCAGTACTTC
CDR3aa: CASSVWRVAGGQETQYF

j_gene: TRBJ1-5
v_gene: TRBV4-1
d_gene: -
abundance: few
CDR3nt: TGCGCCAGCAGCCAATTAATAGGAACACTAAGCAATCAGCCCCAGCATTTT
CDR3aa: CASSQLIGTLSNQPQHF

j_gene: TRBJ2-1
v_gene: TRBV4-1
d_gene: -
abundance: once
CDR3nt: TGCGCCAGCAGCCAGGGAGCGGGCCTATACAATGAGCAGTTCTTC
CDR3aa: CASSQGAGLYNEQFF

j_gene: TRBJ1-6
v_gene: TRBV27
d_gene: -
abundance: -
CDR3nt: TGTGCCAGCAGTTTTATCCTAGGGGCGAATAATTCACCCCTCCACTTT
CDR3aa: CASSFILGANNSPLHF

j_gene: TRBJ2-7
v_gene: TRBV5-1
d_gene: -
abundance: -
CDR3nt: TGCGCCAGCAGCTTGGTTTTGGGCTACGAGCAGTACTTC
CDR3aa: CASSLVLGYEQYF

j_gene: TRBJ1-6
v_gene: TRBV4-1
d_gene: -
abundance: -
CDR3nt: TGCGCCAGCAGCCAGGCCGGGGGGATAGATAATCCACCCCTCCACTTT
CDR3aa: CASSQAGGIDNPPLHF

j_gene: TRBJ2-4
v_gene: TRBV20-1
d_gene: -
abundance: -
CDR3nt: TGCAGTGCTAGCACCATAGCCAAAAACATTCAGTACTTC
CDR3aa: CSASTIAKNIQYF

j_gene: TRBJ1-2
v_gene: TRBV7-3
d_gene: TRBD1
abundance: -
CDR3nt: TGTGCCGGCAGCCCGACAGGGGCGCACGGCTACACCTTC
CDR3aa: CAGSPTGAHGYTF

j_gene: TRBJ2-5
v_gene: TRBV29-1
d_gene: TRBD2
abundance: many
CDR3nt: TGCAGCGTTGAAGGGTTTCTAGCGGACTCATGGGAGACCCAGTACTTC
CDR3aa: CSVEGFLADSWETQYF

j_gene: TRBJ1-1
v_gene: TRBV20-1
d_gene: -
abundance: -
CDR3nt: TGCAGTGCTAGAACTGGGGGGCCAGCTTTCTTT
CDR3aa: CSARTGGPAFF

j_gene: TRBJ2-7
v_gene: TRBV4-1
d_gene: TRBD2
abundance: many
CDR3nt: TGCGCCAGCAGCCAAGCGCCCGAGAGCGGGGGACTCTCCTACGAGCAGTACTTC
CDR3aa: CASSQAPESGGLSYEQYF

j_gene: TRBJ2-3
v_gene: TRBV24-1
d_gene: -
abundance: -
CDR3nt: TGTGCCACCAGTGCGATCCGGGCAGATACGCAGTATTTT
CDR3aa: CATSAIRADTQYF

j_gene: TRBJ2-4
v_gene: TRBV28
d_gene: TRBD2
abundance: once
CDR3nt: TGTGCCAGCCGCCCGGTAGCGGGACGGGAGCAGTACTTC
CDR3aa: CASRPVAGREQYF